The 31 T cell receptor beta chains below come from one sample, sequenced in a study of blood T cell repertoires in COVID-19. TCRdb's copy holds only in-frame clones and misses some; the assay was immunoSEQ multiplex PCR. In the table there are 60,000 to 90,000 clones, about four fifths of which are singletons. Sequenced: peripheral blood. The source is a man between 50 and 59 years old with acute or convalescent COVID-19.

This clone was seen only a few times. This chain links TRBV28 with TRBJ2-3; 8 bases match TRBD2. CDR3 length: 12 amino acids. The V segment lost 3 bases and the J segment 14 bases; nucleotides outside the gene matches: 7. Germline CDR1 reads MDHEN; CDR2 reads SYDVKM. CDR3 region: CASSFHRGGWYF. In DNA form, the CDR3 reads TGTGCCAGCAGTTTCCATCGGGGGGGGTGGTATTTT.

V is TRBV19 and J is TRBJ1-6; D is unclear. The CDR3 length is 14 residues. The germline CDR1 and CDR2 sequences are LNHDA and SQIVND (reference sequence). Trimming took 10 bases from V and 5 from J, leaving 15 bases between them. CDR3 amino acids: CATSPPGDNSPLHF. CDR3 bases: TGTGCCACCTCCCCACCGGGAGATAATTCACCCCTCCACTTT.

The V gene is TRBV27, the J gene TRBJ2-7; D unresolved. The germline gives CDR1 MNHEY, CDR2 SMNVEV (reference sequence). The CDR3 is 13 amino acids. The V and J ends lost 6 bases and 6 bases respectively, with 15 bases between them. The CDR3: CASSREKLSEQYF. CDR3 DNA: TGTGCCAGCAGCCGAGAGAAGCTTAGCGAGCAGTACTTC.

V usage is TRBV7-9 and J usage is TRBJ1-1, with TRBD1 identical over 12 bases. CDR3 length equals 16 residues. Germline trimming cut 5 bases from V and 1 base from J; bases unmatched to any gene: 5. Germline V lookup: CDR1 SEHNR, CDR2 FQNEAQ (reference sequence). Here the CDR3 reads CASSGWDRGQNTEAFF. The CDR3 DNA reads TGTGCCAGCAGCGGTTGGGACAGGGGGCAGAACACTGAAGCTTTCTTT.

The chain links TRBV7-2 to TRBJ2-3; TRBD1 aligns across 10 bases. The V gene end was trimmed by 6 bases and the J gene end by 8 bases; junction bases not matched to a gene: 8. CDR3 length equals 14 residues. Germline-derived CDR1 and CDR2 are SGHTA and FQGNSA. The CDR3 DNA is TGTGCCAGCAGACGGGACAGGGGATATGGTACGCAGTATTTT. This encodes CASRRDRGYGTQYF. Together with reference TRBV7-2 and TRBJ2-3, the CDR3 gives the full variable domain: GAGVSQSPSNKVTEKGKDVELRCDPISGHTALYWYRQSLGQGLEFLIYFQGNSAPDKSGLPSDRFSAERTGGSVSTLTIQRTQQEDSAVYLCASRRDRGYGTQYFGPGTRLTVL.

CDR3 sequence (DNA): TGTGCCAGCAGCGCACAGGGGGCGCCCCAAGAGACCCAGTACTTC. Translation gives CASSAQGAPQETQYF. The V call is TRBV7-3, the J call TRBJ2-5; TRBD1 matches 9 bases. This CDR3 is built from 15 residues. Germline V gene lookup returns CDR1 SGHTA and CDR2 FQGTGA. J lost 1 base, V lost 5 bases, and 5 bases had no gene match.

V usage is TRBV19 and J usage is TRBJ1-5, with 8 bases identical to TRBD1. Trimming at V came to 2 bases and at J to 5 bases, leaving 5 bases not matched to a gene. This CDR3 is 15 amino acids long. The germline CDR1 and CDR2 sequences are LNHDA and SQIVND (reference sequence). CDR3 in DNA: TGTGCCAGTAGTATATCGGACAGGGAAGATCAGCCCCAGCATTTT. Residues: CASSISDREDQPQHF.

The chain recombines TRBV7-3 with TRBJ2-7, with 9 bases fitting TRBD1. CDR3 size: 15 residues. From germline, CDR1 is SGHTA and CDR2 FQGTGA. V trimming: 4 bases; J trimming: 3 bases; junction bases outside the gene matches: 7. The CDR3 loop reads CASSSYPGQGYEQYF. CDR3 sequence (DNA): TGTGCCAGCAGCTCTTATCCGGGACAGGGCTACGAGCAGTACTTC.

This chain uses TRBV19 with TRBJ2-3; TRBD2 matches 8 bases. J lost 3 bases, V lost 5 bases, and 16 bases had no gene match. The CDR3 runs to 18 residues. Germline CDR1 LNHDA, CDR2 SQIVND (reference sequence). CDR3 DNA: TGTGCCAGTAGTCCCCTGCGGCGGGGGGCCCCACGAACAGATACGCAGTATTTT. Amino acids: CASSPLRRGAPRTDTQYF.

The chain carries TRBV29-1 and TRBJ2-3; 9 bases map to TRBD1. The germline CDR1 and CDR2 sequences are SQVTM and ANQGSEA. After removal of 6 bases from V and 2 bases from J, the junction contained 9 bases not matched to a gene. The length of the CDR3 is 15 residues. The CDR3 sequence is CSVTTGGDPTDTQYF. DNA of the CDR3: TGCAGCGTGACTACAGGGGGCGATCCCACAGATACGCAGTATTTT.

Comments on this clone: The junction shows a germline mismatch at one end, possibly a read error. The chain is built from TRBV7-2 and TRBJ1-2; 9 nucleotides line up with TRBD1. The CDR3 has 13 amino acids. From germline, CDR1 is SGHTA and CDR2 FQGNSA. The CDR3 spells CASSLSRTGADFF. DNA for the CDR3: TGTGCCAGCAGCTTAAGCAGGACAGGGGCCGACTTCTTC.

This chain joins TRBV19 and TRBJ2-7, with TRBD1 identical over 11 bases. The CDR3 contains 16 residues. CDR1 is LNHDA and CDR2 is SQIVND in the germline V gene (reference sequence). Trimming at V came to 7 bases and at J to 2 bases, leaving 10 bases not matched to a gene. CDR3 sequence reads: CASNFRTGGSPYEQYF. The CDR3 coding sequence is TGTGCCAGTAACTTCCGGACAGGGGGCTCTCCCTACGAGCAGTACTTC.

V is TRBV4-3 and J is TRBJ2-3; 8 bases align to TRBD2. Germline trimming cut 8 bases from V and 0 bases from J; bases unmatched to any gene: 10. The CDR3 spans 16 residues. Germline V lookup: CDR1 LGHNA, CDR2 YSLEER. DNA for the CDR3: TGCGCCAGCGCCTCCGGGGGGGCAGTTAGCACAGATACGCAGTATTTT. It encodes CASASGGAVSTDTQYF.

CDR3: CASSRTRNTEAFF. The CDR3 DNA reads as TGTGCCAGCAGTCGTACTCGAAACACTGAAGCTTTCTTT. The chain joins TRBV28 to TRBJ1-1; D ambiguous. The V gene's germline CDR1 is MDHEN and CDR2 SYDVKM. Trimming pared 5 bases from V and 2 bases from J, leaving 9 bases between. CDR3 size: 13 residues.

The genes are TRBV19 and TRBJ2-5; possible D gene TRBD2, 7 bases. Looked up from germline, CDR1 is LNHDA and CDR2 is SQIVND (reference sequence). This CDR3 has 15 amino acids. Trimming took off 1 base at V and 5 bases at J, with 14 bases between the two ends. CDR3 sequence (DNA): TGTGCCAGTAGTATAGGTGGGGGGGCAGCGGAGACCCAGTACTTC. Protein product: CASSIGGGAAETQYF.

This rearrangement joins TRBV2 to TRBJ1-1; D gene ambiguous. Per the germline V gene, CDR1 is SNHLY and CDR2 is FYNNEI. The CDR3 is 11 amino acids. Trimming took 8 bases from V and 0 from J, leaving 4 bases between them. The CDR3 region has the DNA TGTGCCAGCTACATGAACACTGAAGCTTTCTTT. The encoded protein is CASYMNTEAFF.

V usage is TRBV6-5 and J usage is TRBJ2-7; 9 nucleotides agree with TRBD1. Per germline, CDR1 MNHEY and CDR2 SVGAGI. V lost 0 bases, J lost 3 bases, and 3 bases stayed unmatched. The CDR3 has 15 residues. The DNA of the CDR3 is TGTGCCAGCAGTTACTCGAGGGACAGGGTCTACGAGCAGTACTTC. Its protein product is CASSYSRDRVYEQYF.

The rearrangement links TRBV2 to TRBJ1-5; D is perhaps TRBD1 (6 bases). Trimming pared 2 bases from V and 4 bases from J, leaving 9 bases between. This CDR3 spans 14 amino acids. Germline CDR1 reads SNHLY; CDR2 reads FYNNEI. The CDR3 reads CASSERQGNQPQHF. CDR3 bases: TGTGCCAGCAGTGAACGTCAGGGGAATCAGCCCCAGCATTTT.

The chain joins TRBV5-4 to TRBJ2-7; TRBD2 is a possible D gene (6 bases). Germline V gives CDR1 SGHNT, CDR2 YYREEE (reference sequence). The CDR3 sequence is 15 residues long. V lost 4 bases, J lost 3 bases, and 17 bases lay in between. The CDR3 reads CASSGGLTGLYEQYF. The CDR3 DNA sequence: TGTGCCAGCAGCGGGGGGTTGACTGGGCTCTACGAGCAGTACTTC.

This chain joins TRBV7-9 and TRBJ2-7, with D possibly TRBD1 on 6 matching bases. CDR3 length: 13 residues. Germline V gives CDR1 SEHNR, CDR2 FQNEAQ (reference sequence). Trimming pared 3 bases from V and 3 bases from J, leaving 9 bases between. For the CDR3, the DNA is TGTGCCAGCAGCTTCGAAGGGGGCTACGAGCAGTACTTC. Its translation: CASSFEGGYEQYF. Together with reference TRBV7-9 and TRBJ2-7, the CDR3 gives the full variable domain: DTGVSQNPRHKITKRGQNVTFRCDPISEHNRLYWYRQTLGQGPEFLTYFQNEAQLEKSRLLSDRFSAERPKGSFSTLEIQRTEQGDSAMYLCASSFEGGYEQYFGPGTRLTVT.

This clone appeared a single time. The V call is TRBV27, the J call TRBJ2-1; 8 bases align to TRBD2. The CDR3 has 16 residues. Germline values: CDR1 MNHEY, CDR2 SMNVEV (reference sequence). V shed 1 base, J shed 4 bases, and the junction held 6 bases outside the gene matches. The CDR3 here is CASSLLPLAAYNEQFF. In DNA form, the CDR3 reads TGTGCCAGCAGTTTATTACCACTAGCGGCGTACAATGAGCAGTTCTTC.

This clone has more than one count but fewer than ten. V is TRBV7-9 and J is TRBJ2-7; 9 bases are a match to TRBD1. Germline assignment: CDR1 SEHNR and CDR2 FQNEAQ (reference sequence). The CDR3 loop spans 16 amino acids. The V segment lost 5 bases and the J segment 4 bases; nucleotides outside the gene matches: 12. The CDR3 sequence: CASSPRRTGVYYEQYF. CDR3 bases: TGTGCCAGCAGCCCCCGTCGGACAGGGGTGTATTACGAGCAGTACTTC.

The chain combines TRBV10-3 with TRBJ1-2; D is ambiguous. CDR1 is ENHRY, CDR2 SYGVKD, per germline. The CDR3 is 12 residues long. V was trimmed by 3 bases and J by 4 bases, leaving 6 bases between them. This CDR3 is CAISDSFYGYTF. CDR3 in DNA: TGTGCCATCAGTGATTCGTTCTATGGCTACACCTTC.

The CDR3 sequence is CASSWGQGAYNEQFF. The CDR3 DNA follows: TGTGCCAGCAGCTGGGGACAGGGGGCCTACAATGAGCAGTTCTTC. The chain joins TRBV5-6 to TRBJ2-1; TRBD1 matches 11 bases. The length of the CDR3 is 15 residues. CDR1 SGHDT and CDR2 YYEEEE come from the germline V gene. V lost 3 bases to trimming and J lost 2 bases; unmatched junction nucleotides: 1.

CDR3 protein: CATMGQEVASYNEQFF. The CDR3 nucleotides read TGTGCCACCATGGGACAGGAGGTTGCATCCTACAATGAGCAGTTCTTC. The chain combines TRBV24-1 with TRBJ2-1; 8 bases line up with TRBD1. The CDR3 runs 16 residues. The germline V gene encodes CDR1 KGHDR and CDR2 SFDVKD. The J segment lost 1 base and the V segment lost 8 bases, leaving 9 bases of the junction unmatched.

The chain recombines TRBV16 with TRBJ2-2; the match to TRBD1 covers 8 bases. The CDR3 is made up of 15 amino acids. In germline, CDR1 is KGHSY, CDR2 FQNENV. Trimming took 2 bases from V and 8 from J; bases not matched to a gene: 7. Here the CDR3 reads CASSQRTGMPGELFF. CDR3 DNA: TGTGCCAGCAGCCAACGGACAGGGATGCCTGGGGAGCTGTTTTTT.

CDR3 sequence: CASRGPNRGQYF. In DNA, the CDR3 is TGTGCCAGCAGGGGTCCAAATAGGGGCCAGTACTTC. The chain carries TRBV28 and TRBJ2-5; tentatively, D is TRBD1 (5 bases). The CDR3 is 12 residues long. CDR1 and CDR2 (germline): MDHEN, SYDVKM. Trimming took off 6 bases at V and 10 bases at J, with 15 bases between the two ends.

V usage is TRBV30 and J usage is TRBJ1-2; possibly TRBD1 for D (5 bases). Trimming removed 0 bases from V and 8 bases from J, with 19 bases in between. This CDR3 has 15 residues. Germline CDR1 is GTSNPN and CDR2 is SVGIG (reference sequence). The CDR3: CAWSVLRAREGGYTF. For the CDR3, the DNA is TGTGCCTGGAGTGTACTAAGGGCCAGGGAAGGAGGCTACACCTTC.

V gene TRBV5-1 combines with J gene TRBJ2-2, with TRBD2 as a possible D gene (6 bases). Germline V CDR1 and CDR2: SGHRS, YFSETQ. Trimming stripped 1 base from V and 7 bases from J, with 20 bases between. This CDR3 has 17 residues. The CDR3 here is CASSLRGGGPESGELFF. CDR3 DNA: TGCGCCAGCAGCTTGAGGGGAGGAGGGCCGGAGAGCGGGGAGCTGTTTTTT. The entire variable domain, with the rest obtained from reference TRBV5-1 and TRBJ2-2, is as follows: KAGVTQTPRYLIKTRGQQVTLSCSPISGHRSVSWYQQTPGQGLQFLFEYFSETQRNKGNFPGRFSGRQFSNSRSEMNVSTLELGDSALYLCASSLRGGGPESGELFFGEGSRLTVL.

The rearrangement uses TRBV6-6 and TRBJ2-3, with 7 bases aligning to TRBD1. Germline assignment: CDR1 MNHNY and CDR2 SVGAGI (reference sequence). This CDR3 has 15 residues. Trimming removed 3 bases from V and 0 bases from J; junction bases left unmatched: 3. CDR3 region: CASSYRGQSTDTQYF. The CDR3 nucleotides read TGTGCCAGCAGTTATCGGGGACAGAGCACAGATACGCAGTATTTT.

This clone appeared a single time. The chain uses TRBV5-1 and TRBJ2-7, with D maybe TRBD2 (5 bases). Trimming took 4 bases from V and 2 from J, leaving 7 bases between them. This CDR3 is 12 amino acids long. Germline CDR1 SGHRS, CDR2 YFSETQ. CDR3 coding DNA: TGCGCCAGCAGCCGGCGGGCCTACGAGCAGTACTTC. Protein sequence: CASSRRAYEQYF.